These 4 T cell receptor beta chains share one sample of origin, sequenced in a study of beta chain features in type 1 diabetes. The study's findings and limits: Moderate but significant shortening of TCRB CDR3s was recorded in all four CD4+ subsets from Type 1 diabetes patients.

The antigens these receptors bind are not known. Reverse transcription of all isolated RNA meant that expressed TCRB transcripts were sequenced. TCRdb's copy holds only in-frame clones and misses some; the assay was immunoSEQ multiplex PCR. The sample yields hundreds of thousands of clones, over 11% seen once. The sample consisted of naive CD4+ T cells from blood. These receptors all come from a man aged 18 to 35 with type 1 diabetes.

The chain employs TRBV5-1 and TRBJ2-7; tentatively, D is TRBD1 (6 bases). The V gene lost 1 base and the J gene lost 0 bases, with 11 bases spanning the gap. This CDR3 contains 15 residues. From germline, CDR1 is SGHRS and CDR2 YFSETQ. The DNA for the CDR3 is TGCGCCAGCAGCTTGAGTACAGGGTCCTCCTACGAGCAGTACTTC. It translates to CASSLSTGSSYEQYF.

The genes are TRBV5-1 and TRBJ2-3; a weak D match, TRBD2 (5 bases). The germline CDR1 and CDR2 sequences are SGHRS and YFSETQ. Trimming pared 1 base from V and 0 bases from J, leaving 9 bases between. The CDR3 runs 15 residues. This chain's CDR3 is CASSLRTGSTDTQYF. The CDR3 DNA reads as TGCGCCAGCAGCTTGAGAACGGGAAGCACAGATACGCAGTATTTT.

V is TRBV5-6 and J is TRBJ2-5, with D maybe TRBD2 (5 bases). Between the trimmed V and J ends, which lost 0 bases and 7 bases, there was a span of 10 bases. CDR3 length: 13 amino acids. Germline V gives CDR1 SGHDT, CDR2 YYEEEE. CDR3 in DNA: TGTGCCAGCAGCTTGGCTCGCCGGGGGACCCAGTACTTC. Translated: CASSLARRGTQYF.

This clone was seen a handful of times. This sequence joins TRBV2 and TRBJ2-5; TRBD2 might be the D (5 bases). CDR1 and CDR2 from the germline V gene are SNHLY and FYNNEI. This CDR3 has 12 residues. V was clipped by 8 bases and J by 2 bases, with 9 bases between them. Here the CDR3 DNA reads TGTGCCAGCTTGAGAGGGCAAGAGACCCAGTACTTC. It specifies CASLRGQETQYF.